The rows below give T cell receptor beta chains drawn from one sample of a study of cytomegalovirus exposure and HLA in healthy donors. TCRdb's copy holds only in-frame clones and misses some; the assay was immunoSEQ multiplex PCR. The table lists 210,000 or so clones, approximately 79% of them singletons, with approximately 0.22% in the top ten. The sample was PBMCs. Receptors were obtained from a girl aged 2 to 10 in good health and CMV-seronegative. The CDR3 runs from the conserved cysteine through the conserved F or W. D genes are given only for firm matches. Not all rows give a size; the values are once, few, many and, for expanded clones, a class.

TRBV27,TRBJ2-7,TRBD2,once,TGTGCCAGCAGTTTATTGGGGAGGGAACCCTACGAGCAGTACTTC,CASSLLGREPYEQYF
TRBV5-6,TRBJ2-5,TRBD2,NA,TGTGCCAGCAACGGACTAGCTTTAGAGACCCAGTACTTC,CASNGLALETQYF
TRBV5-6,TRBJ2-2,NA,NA,TGTGCCAGCACCTCCTCACGGACAGCAAACACCGGGGAGCTGTTTTTT,CASTSSRTANTGELFF
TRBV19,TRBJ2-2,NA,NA,TGTGCCAGTAGTCCGAGGGAAGGCACCGGGGAGCTGTTTTTT,CASSPREGTGELFF
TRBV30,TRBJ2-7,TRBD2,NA,TGTGCCTCGAAACTAGCGGGGACCTACGAGCAGTACTTC,CASKLAGTYEQYF
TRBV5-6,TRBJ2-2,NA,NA,TGTGCCAGCAGCTTGGAGGGGTTCGGGCTCACCGGGGAGCTGTTTTTT,CASSLEGFGLTGELFF
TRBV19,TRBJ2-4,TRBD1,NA,TGTGCCAGTAGTATAGTAGGACAGGGAAGGTACTTC,CASSIVGQGRYF
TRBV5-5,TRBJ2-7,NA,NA,TGTGCCAGCAGCTTAGGACGGGATCCAGGCTACGAGCAGTACTTC,CASSLGRDPGYEQYF
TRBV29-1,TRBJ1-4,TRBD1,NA,TGCAGCGTTACTAAGGGGGCGGATGAAAAACTGTTTTTT,CSVTKGADEKLFF
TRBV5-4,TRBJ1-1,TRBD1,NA,TGTGCCAGCAGTCCTGAGGACAGGTTGAACACTGAAGCTTTCTTT,CASSPEDRLNTEAFF
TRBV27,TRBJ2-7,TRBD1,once,TGTGCCAGCAGTTCCCCCGGGACAGGGTTCTTCGAGCAGTACTTC,CASSSPGTGFFEQYF
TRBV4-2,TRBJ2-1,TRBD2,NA,TGTGCCAGCAGTACTACTAGCGGGATCTACAATGAGCAGTTCTTC,CASSTTSGIYNEQFF
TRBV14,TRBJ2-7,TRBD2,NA,TGTGCCAGTAAGCTGGGGGGGAGCGCGCAGTACTTC,CASKLGGSAQYF
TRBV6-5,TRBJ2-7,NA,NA,TGTGCCAGCAGTTCCCGATACGAGCAGTACTTC,CASSSRYEQYF
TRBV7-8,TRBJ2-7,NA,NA,TGTGCCAGCAGCTTATATGGCAGGGTGGTAGGCGAGCAGTACTTC,CASSLYGRVVGEQYF
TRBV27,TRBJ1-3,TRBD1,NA,TGTGCCAGCAGTTTGAGGGGGCGATCTGGAAACACCATATATTTT,CASSLRGRSGNTIYF
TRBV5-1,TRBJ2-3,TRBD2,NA,TGCGCCAGCAGCTTAATAGCGGGGAGCACAGATACGCAGTATTTT,CASSLIAGSTDTQYF
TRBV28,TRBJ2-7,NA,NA,TGTGCCAGTCAAAGGACGGGAGACGAGCAGTACTTC,CASQRTGDEQYF
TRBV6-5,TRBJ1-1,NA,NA,TGTGCCAGCAGTTACCGAGGGAACACTGAAGCTTTCTTT,CASSYRGNTEAFF
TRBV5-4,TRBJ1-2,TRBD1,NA,TGTGCCAGCAGCTTGGGGGACAGAGACTATGGCTACACCTTC,CASSLGDRDYGYTF
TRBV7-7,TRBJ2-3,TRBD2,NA,TGTGCCAGCAGCTTAGGGGGAGGGGTTACAGATACGCAGTATTTT,CASSLGGGVTDTQYF
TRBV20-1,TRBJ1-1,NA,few,TGCAGTCTAGCACTGAACACTGAAGCTTTCTTT,CSLALNTEAFF
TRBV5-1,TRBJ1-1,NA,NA,TGCGCCAGCAGCTTGGAACTAGGTAGCGCTGAAGCTTTCTTT,CASSLELGSAEAFF
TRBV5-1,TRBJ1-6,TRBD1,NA,TGCGCCAGCAGCTTGGAGCCGGGACAGAATAATTCACCCCTCCACTTT,CASSLEPGQNNSPLHF
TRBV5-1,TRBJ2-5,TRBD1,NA,TGCGCCAGCAAGGTACAGGGGTTTGAGACCCAGTACTTC,CASKVQGFETQYF
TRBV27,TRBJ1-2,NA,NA,TGTGCCAGCAGTACCCGGGGAGGGGTTCGTTATGGCTACACCTTC,CASSTRGGVRYGYTF
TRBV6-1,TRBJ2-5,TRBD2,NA,TGTGCCAGCAGTGAACCTGGAGCGGGGGTAGAGACCCAGTACTTC,CASSEPGAGVETQYF
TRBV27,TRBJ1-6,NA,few,TGTGCCAGCAGTTTACTCCGGGGGGTTAGTTCACCCCTCCACTTT,CASSLLRGVSSPLHF
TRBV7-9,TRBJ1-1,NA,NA,TGTTCCAGCAGCGCGAGCGCTGAAGCTTTCTTT,CSSSASAEAFF
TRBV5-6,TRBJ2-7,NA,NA,TGTGCCAGCAGCGCCTTAGACGAGCAGTACTTC,CASSALDEQYF
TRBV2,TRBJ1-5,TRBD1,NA,TGTGCCAGCAGTCGGGACAGGGGAATCGGCGGCAATCAGCCCCAGCATTTT,CASSRDRGIGGNQPQHF
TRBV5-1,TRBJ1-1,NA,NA,TGCGCCAGCAGCTTGCGAGTGAACACTGAAGCTTTCTTT,CASSLRVNTEAFF
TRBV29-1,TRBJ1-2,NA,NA,TGCAGCGTTGAAGATCAGGCCGGGATGAATAGGAACACCTTC,CSVEDQAGMNRNTF
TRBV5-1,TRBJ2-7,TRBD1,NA,TGCGCCAGCAGCTTGGAGGGGACAGGGAGTACCTACGAGCAGTACTTC,CASSLEGTGSTYEQYF
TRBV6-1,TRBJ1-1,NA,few,TGTGCCAGCAGTGTGTCAAGCGGGAGAACTGAAGCTTTCTTT,CASSVSSGRTEAFF
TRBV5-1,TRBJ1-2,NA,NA,TGCGCCAGCAGCGGCCCCGGGAAAAATTCACCTTATTTCTATGGCTACACCTTC,CASSGPGKNSPYFYGYTF
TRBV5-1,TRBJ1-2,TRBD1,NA,TGCGCCAGCAGCTTGGAAGGGACAGGCTATGGCTACACCTTC,CASSLEGTGYGYTF
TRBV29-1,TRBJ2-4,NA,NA,TGCAGCGTTGAACAACAGCTAGCCAAAAACATTCAGTACTTC,CSVEQQLAKNIQYF
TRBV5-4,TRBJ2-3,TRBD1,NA,TGTGCCAGCAGCTTGGATTCAGGGGGTGATACGCAGTATTTT,CASSLDSGGDTQYF
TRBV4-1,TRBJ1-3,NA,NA,TGCGCCAGCAGCCAACCCTACGCAGGGAAAAACACCATATATTTT,CASSQPYAGKNTIYF
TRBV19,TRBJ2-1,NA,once,TGTGCCAGTAGTAGCTCCCCGGGAAACGGTGAGCAGTTCTTC,CASSSSPGNGEQFF
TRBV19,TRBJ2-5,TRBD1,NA,TGTGCCAGTAGCCAGGGACAGGGGGTCCAAGAGACCCAGTACTTC,CASSQGQGVQETQYF
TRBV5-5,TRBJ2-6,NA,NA,TGTGCCAGCAGCTTGGGTTCAGGGGCCAACGTCCTGACTTTC,CASSLGSGANVLTF
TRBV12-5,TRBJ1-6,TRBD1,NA,TGTGCTAGTGCGACAGGGATCCCCTATAATTCACCCCTCCACTTT,CASATGIPYNSPLHF
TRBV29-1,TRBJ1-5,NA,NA,TGCAGCGTTGCTCCGGGACTGGGGCAGCCCCAGCATTTT,CSVAPGLGQPQHF
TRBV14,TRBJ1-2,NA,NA,TGTGCCAGCAGCCAAGGGGGCTACTATGGCTACACCTTC,CASSQGGYYGYTF
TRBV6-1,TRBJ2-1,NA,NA,TGTGCCACTTTAAGGCGGATATGGTACAATGAGCAGTTCTTC,CATLRRIWYNEQFF
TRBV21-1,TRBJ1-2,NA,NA,TGTGCCAGCAACGGACACCTTATGTGGTATGGCTACACCTTC,CASNGHLMWYGYTF
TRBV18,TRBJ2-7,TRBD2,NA,TGTGCCAGCTCACCAATGATAGCGGGAGTAGGCTACGAGCAGTACTTC,CASSPMIAGVGYEQYF
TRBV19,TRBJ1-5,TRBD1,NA,TGTGCCACCCGACAGGGGAATCAGCCCCAGCATTTT,CATRQGNQPQHF
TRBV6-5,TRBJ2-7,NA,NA,TGTGCCAGCAGTTACTACACGGGTGGGGGGTACGAGCAGTACTTC,CASSYYTGGGYEQYF
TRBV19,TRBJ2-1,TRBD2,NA,TGTGCCAGTAGTAACGGGGGAGGGCCGGTGTTTTGGGGGCAGTTCTTC,CASSNGGGPVFWGQFF
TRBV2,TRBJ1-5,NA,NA,TGTGCCAGCAGTGATTCGCGGGGGGTCAATCAGCCCCAGCATTTT,CASSDSRGVNQPQHF